The entry below describes one T cell receptor beta chain. Its antigen is not identified. The data were obtained in a study of cytomegalovirus exposure and HLA in healthy donors. Regarding the study as a whole: Over 15,000 TCR beta sequences were associated with HLA alleles at 0.05 false discovery rate in a later analysis.

Amplification used 60 Vbeta primers and 13 Jbeta primers. The data were produced by immunoSEQ multiplex PCR, yet TCRdb's version contains in-frame clones alone and is incomplete. Its listing shows 100,000 to 150,000 clones. The CDR3 has 15 amino acids. Germline values: CDR1 SGHRS, CDR2 YFSETQ. V lost 5 bases and J lost 8; bases outside the gene matches: 11. This chain connects TRBV5-1 to TRBJ2-1; TRBD2 aligns across 9 bases. Source material: PBMCs. This clonotype originated in a man under 40 in good health and CMV-seronegative. CDR3 coding DNA: TGCGCCAGCAGTTCCGGGACTAGCTCCTGGGATGAGCAGTTCTTC. Its translation: CASSSGTSSWDEQFF.